Below are 24 T cell receptor beta chains sequenced from a single sample in a study of Ad26.COV2.S vaccination and SARS-CoV-2 variants. Regarding treatment: roughly 19 received Ad26.COV2.S at low or high dose, single or two shots; 5 received placebo; per-sample allocation not given. Samples analyzed were those drawn on day 63 after the first vaccine or placebo injection. The method was immunoSEQ multiplex PCR; TCRdb's version includes in-frame clones alone and lacks a portion of them. The sample holds hundreds of thousands of clones, 83% seen once. Specimen: peripheral blood, collected in a trial of Ad26.COV2.S vaccine versus placebo. These receptors were taken from a person between 18 and 59 years old who received the Ad26.COV2.S COVID-19 vaccine or a placebo.

V is TRBV13 and J is TRBJ2-1; D is perhaps TRBD2 (5 bases). This CDR3 is built from 15 residues. CDR1 and CDR2 (germline): PRHDT, FYEKMQ (reference sequence). The V end was cut by 5 bases, the J end by 0 bases, with 11 bases between. In nucleotides, the CDR3 is TGTGCCAGCAGCCCACGGGGTTCCTCCTACAATGAGCAGTTCTTC. Translated, it gives CASSPRGSSYNEQFF.

V gene TRBV11-2 combines with J gene TRBJ2-7; D is unresolved. CDR3 length: 12 amino acids. CDR1 and CDR2 from the germline V gene are SGHAT and FQNNGV. The ends were cut back, 1 base at V and 5 bases at J, with 6 bases in the middle. The CDR3 region is CASSLVHNEQYF. As DNA, the CDR3 is TGTGCCAGCAGCTTAGTTCACAACGAGCAGTACTTC.

This rearrangement joins TRBV19 to TRBJ2-1; 7 bases match TRBD2. Losses at the gene ends were 5 bases for V and 6 bases for J; bases not matched to a gene: 16. The germline gives CDR1 LNHDA, CDR2 SQIVND (reference sequence). The CDR3 is 17 residues long. The CDR3 protein is CASSRIGGGPLRNEQFF. Written as DNA, the CDR3 is TGTGCCAGTAGTCGGATCGGCGGGGGACCCCTTCGCAATGAGCAGTTCTTC.

This clone was picked up a small number of times. The chain has TRBV2 and TRBJ2-7, with TRBD2 identical over 12 bases. V trimming: 5 bases; J trimming: 5 bases; junction bases outside the gene matches: 7. The CDR3 spans 15 residues. The germline V gene has CDR1 SNHLY and CDR2 FYNNEI. In DNA, the CDR3 is TGTGCCAGCAGTCGACTAGCGGGAGAAAGGAACGAGCAGTACTTC. As protein: CASSRLAGERNEQYF. Looking up the rest from reference TRBV2 and TRBJ2-7 gives the full variable domain: EPEVTQTPSHQVTQMGQEVILRCVPISNHLYFYWYRQILGQKVEFLVSFYNNEISEKSEIFDDQFSVERPDGSNFTLKIRSTKLEDSAMYFCASSRLAGERNEQYFGPGTRLTVT.

CDR3 coding DNA: TGTGCCAGCAGCCAAGTAGACTACGAGCAGTACTTC. Its protein product is CASSQVDYEQYF. The genes are TRBV3-1 (or the pseudogene TRBV3-2) and TRBJ2-7; D remains ambiguous. Germline assignment: CDR1 LGHDT and CDR2 YNNKEL (reference sequence). The CDR3 extends over 12 amino acids. Trimming took 1 base from V and 3 from J, leaving 4 bases between them.

The rearrangement links TRBV6-1 to TRBJ2-2; 13 bases map to TRBD2. The CDR3 is 16 residues long. The V gene's germline CDR1 is MNHNS and CDR2 SASEGT. V shed 1 base and J 5 bases; nucleotides not matched to a gene: 1. The CDR3 region has the DNA TGTGCCAGCAGTGAAGGACTAGCGGGAGGAACCGGGGAGCTGTTTTTT. Residues: CASSEGLAGGTGELFF.

The chain couples TRBV19 to TRBJ2-1; D uncertain. CDR3 length: 16 residues. Trimming stripped 2 bases from V and 7 bases from J, with 18 bases between. Germline CDR1 is LNHDA and CDR2 is SQIVND (reference sequence). For the CDR3, the DNA is TGTGCCAGTAGTATAATCTGGCAACACGGCCAAAATGAGCAGTTCTTC. Amino acid sequence: CASSIIWQHGQNEQFF.

V is TRBV9 and J is TRBJ2-1; 8 bases agree with TRBD2. Trimming removed 4 bases from V and 7 bases from J; junction bases left unmatched: 4. This CDR3 comprises 13 residues. The germline gives CDR1 SGDLS, CDR2 YYNGEE. CDR3 residues: CASSSGGMNEQFF. The CDR3, as DNA: TGTGCCAGCAGCTCGGGAGGGATGAATGAGCAGTTCTTC.

This chain joins TRBV9 and TRBJ2-1, with 11 bases that match TRBD1. Germline CDR1 and CDR2: SGDLS and YYNGEE. This CDR3 has 18 amino acids. Unmatched junction bases numbered 13, after V lost 4 bases and J lost 4 bases. The CDR3 DNA reads TGTGCCAGCAGCCTGTCCGAGGGACAGGGGGGTTTTTACAATGAGCAGTTCTTC. It codes for CASSLSEGQGGFYNEQFF.

The chain couples TRBV7-2 to TRBJ1-5, with a possible D match to TRBD1 (5 bases). There are 15 residues in the CDR3. The V and J ends lost 5 bases and 4 bases respectively, with 15 bases between them. From germline, CDR1 is SGHTA and CDR2 FQGNSA. The CDR3 DNA reads TGTGCCAGCAGCCCCGTTTTTGGGGGGAATCAGCCCCAGCATTTT. Amino acid sequence: CASSPVFGGNQPQHF.

This chain links TRBV20-1 with TRBJ2-7; D remains ambiguous. This CDR3 has 11 amino acids. V dropped 0 bases and J dropped 3 bases, with 3 bases sitting between them. CDR1 and CDR2 from the germline V gene are DFQATT and SNEGSKA (reference sequence). DNA for the CDR3: TGCAGTGCTAGAGAAGTCTACGAGCAGTACTTC. It specifies CSAREVYEQYF.

Here the CDR3 reads CASSLGAFYNEQFF. CDR3 sequence (DNA): TGTGCCAGCAGCCTGGGGGCCTTCTACAATGAGCAGTTCTTC. The chain has TRBV7-2 and TRBJ2-1; possibly TRBD1 for D (6 bases). Trimming cost V 5 bases and J 3 bases, with 11 bases left between them. CDR3 length equals 14 residues. In germline, CDR1 is SGHTA, CDR2 FQGNSA.

The chain combines TRBV24-1 with TRBJ2-5; D might be TRBD2 (5 bases). This CDR3 is 15 amino acids long. Germline CDR1 and CDR2: KGHDR and SFDVKD. Trimming removed 4 bases at V and 4 bases at J, with 15 bases between. CDR3 amino acids: CATSDPRGPGETQYF. As DNA, the CDR3 is TGTGCCACCAGTGACCCTCGGGGTCCCGGAGAGACCCAGTACTTC.

This sequence joins TRBV30 and TRBJ2-2, with TRBD2 identical over 13 bases. V lost 3 bases, J lost 6 bases, and 4 bases stayed unmatched. This CDR3 is 15 amino acids long. Germline CDR1 GTSNPN, CDR2 SVGIG (reference sequence). The DNA of the CDR3 is TGTGCCTGGAGACGGACTAGCGGGAGTTCCGGGGAGCTGTTTTTT. This gives the protein CAWRRTSGSSGELFF. The full variable domain, rest sourced from reference TRBV30 and TRBJ2-2, is SQTIHQWPATLVQPVGSPLSLECTVEGTSNPNLYWYRQAAGRGLQLLFYSVGIGQISSEVPQNLSASRPQDRQFILSSKKLLLSDSGFYLCAWRRTSGSSGELFFGEGSRLTVL.

The chain is built from TRBV7-2 and TRBJ2-1; 7 bases align to TRBD2. V was pared by 0 bases and J by 2 bases, with 4 bases of the junction left unmatched. CDR1 is SGHTA, CDR2 FQGNSA, per germline. The CDR3 spans 16 residues. CDR3 sequence reads: CASSLAGGRTYNEQFF. DNA for the CDR3: TGTGCCAGCAGCTTAGCGGGCGGGAGAACCTACAATGAGCAGTTCTTC.

The V gene is TRBV7-9, the J gene TRBJ1-1; D remains ambiguous. Germline V gene lookup returns CDR1 SEHNR and CDR2 FQNEAQ (reference sequence). Trimming took 10 bases from V and 1 from J, leaving 13 bases between them. This CDR3 spans 13 amino acids. In DNA form, the CDR3 reads TGTGCCATCGGGATCCCGTCGAACACTGAAGCTTTCTTT. Translating gives CAIGIPSNTEAFF.

The chain combines TRBV19 with TRBJ2-2, with 11 bases aligning to TRBD1. The CDR3 runs to 14 residues. Losses at the gene ends were 3 bases for V and 6 bases for J; bases not matched to a gene: 0. Germline V gene sequence: CDR1 LNHDA, CDR2 SQIVND (reference sequence). DNA of the CDR3: TGTGCCAGTAGTATGGACAGGGGGCCCGGGGAGCTGTTTTTT. Its protein is CASSMDRGPGELFF. Filled out from reference TRBV19 and TRBJ2-2, the complete variable domain reads DGGITQSPKYLFRKEGQNVTLSCEQNLNHDAMYWYRQDPGQGLRLIYYSQIVNDFQKGDIAEGYSVSREKKESFPLTVTSAQKNPTAFYLCASSMDRGPGELFFGEGSRLTVL.

The rearrangement links TRBV19 to TRBJ2-7; 11 bases agree with TRBD1. V lost 3 bases and J lost 6; bases outside the gene matches: 10. Looked up from germline, CDR1 is LNHDA and CDR2 is SQIVND (reference sequence). The CDR3 sequence is 16 residues long. The chain's CDR3 is CASSIIPTGTGGEQYF. CDR3 sequence (DNA): TGTGCCAGTAGTATCATCCCTACCGGGACAGGGGGCGAGCAGTACTTC.

The chain joins TRBV24-1 to TRBJ2-7, with unresolved D. Germline loops: CDR1 KGHDR, CDR2 SFDVKD. The CDR3 totals 11 residues. Trimming took off 9 bases at V and 6 bases at J, with 11 bases between the two ends. CDR3: CATGSGVEQYF. CDR3 DNA: TGTGCCACCGGTAGTGGTGTCGAGCAGTACTTC.

The J gene is TRBJ1-6, the V gene TRBV6-4, with D possibly matching TRBD1 (6 bases). The germline gives CDR1 MRHNA, CDR2 SNTAGT. V shed 6 bases and J shed 4 bases, with 13 bases lying between them. The CDR3 consists of 15 residues. CDR3 in amino acids: CASRPSTGYNSPLHF. The DNA of the CDR3 is TGTGCCAGCAGGCCCTCTACAGGGTATAATTCACCCCTCCACTTT.

A word on this clone: A read error may produce the germline difference seen at one junction end. The chain is built from TRBV27 and TRBJ2-2; D is possibly TRBD2 (5 bases). The germline V gene encodes CDR1 MNHEY and CDR2 SMNVEV (reference sequence). The CDR3 is made up of 13 amino acids. The CDR3 DNA reads as TGTGCCAGCAGTTTGTCGGGTGTCGGGAAGCTGTTTTTT. Translating gives CASSLSGVGKLFF.

CDR3 nucleotide sequence: TGCGCCAGCAGCGCCGGACCCCTTCGGGATACGCAGTATTTT. It yields the protein CASSAGPLRDTQYF. The chain uses TRBV5-1 and TRBJ2-3; unclear D gene. In germline, CDR1 is SGHRS, CDR2 YFSETQ. V dropped 4 bases and J dropped 6 bases, with 15 bases sitting between them. This CDR3 comprises 14 residues.

In nucleotides, the CDR3 is TGTGCCAGCAGTTCCATGGGACAGGACGTGGAGGGCTACACCTTC. Translation: CASSSMGQDVEGYTF. The gene calls are TRBV6-1 and TRBJ1-2; TRBD1 matches 8 bases. From germline, CDR1 is MNHNS and CDR2 SASEGT. The J segment lost 8 bases and the V segment lost 5 bases, leaving 13 bases of the junction unmatched. This CDR3 comprises 15 residues.

This clone was detected only once. The chain uses TRBV5-5 and TRBJ2-1, with 9 bases matching TRBD2. The germline CDR1 and CDR2 sequences are SGHKS and YYEKEE (reference sequence). The CDR3 runs 15 residues. The V segment lost 5 bases and the J segment 1 base; nucleotides outside the gene matches: 4. CDR3 protein: CASSFTSGSYNEQFF. CDR3 nucleotide sequence: TGTGCCAGCAGTTTCACTAGCGGGTCCTACAATGAGCAGTTCTTC.